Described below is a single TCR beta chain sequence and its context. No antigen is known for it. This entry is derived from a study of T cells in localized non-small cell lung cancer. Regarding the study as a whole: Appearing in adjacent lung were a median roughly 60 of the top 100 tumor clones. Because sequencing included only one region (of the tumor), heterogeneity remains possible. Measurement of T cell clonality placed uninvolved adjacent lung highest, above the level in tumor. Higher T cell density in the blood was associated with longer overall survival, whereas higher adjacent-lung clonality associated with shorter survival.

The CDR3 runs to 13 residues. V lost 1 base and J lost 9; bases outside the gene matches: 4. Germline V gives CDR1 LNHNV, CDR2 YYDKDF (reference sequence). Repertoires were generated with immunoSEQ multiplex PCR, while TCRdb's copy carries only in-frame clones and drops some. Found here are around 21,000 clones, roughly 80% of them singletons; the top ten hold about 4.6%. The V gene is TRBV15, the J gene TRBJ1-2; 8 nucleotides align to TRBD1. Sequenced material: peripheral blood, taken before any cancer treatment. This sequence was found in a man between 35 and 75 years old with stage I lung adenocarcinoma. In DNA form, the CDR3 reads TGTGCCACCAGCAGAGGAACAGGGGGAAGCTACACCTTC. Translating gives CATSRGTGGSYTF. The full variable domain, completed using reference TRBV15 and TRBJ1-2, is DAMVIQNPRYQVTQFGKPVTLSCSQTLNHNVMYWYQQKSSQAPKLLFHYYDKDFNNEADTPDNFQSRRPNTSFCFLDIRSPGLGDTAMYLCATSRGTGGSYTFGSGTRLTVV.